The clone carrying this T cell receptor beta chain was picked up one time. What it binds is not known. The CDR3 extends over 14 amino acids. The V end was cut by 1 base, the J end by 7 bases, with 11 bases between. Germline V gene lookup returns CDR1 SGHTA and CDR2 FQGNSA. This sample was included in a study of shared clonotypes between healthy human individuals. Looking at the study overall: CD8 memory received one plate per donor, CD8 naive two, CD4 memory three and CD4 naive three.

Assay: immunoSEQ multiplex PCR; the TCRdb copy retains only in-frame clones and omits some. The sample contains 2 million to 3 million clones, more than 90% of which appear only once. Findings of the study overall: The sharing of around 5% of naive CD4 clonotypes was seen across several donors. Only blood samples were collected, and tissue repertoires likely differ. When compared with the clonotypes that were shared by all four sorted-subset donors, the non-shared clonotypes turned out to have lower generation probabilities.

This chain uses TRBV7-2 with TRBJ2-4, with D unclear. The clonotype comes from a man aged 18 to 30 in good health. Material: naive CD4+ T cells sorted from blood. Subset noted: CD45RA+ positively selected. The CDR3 is CASSLVGLFNIQYF. In DNA form, the CDR3 reads TGTGCCAGCAGCTTAGTCGGGCTATTCAACATTCAGTACTTC.